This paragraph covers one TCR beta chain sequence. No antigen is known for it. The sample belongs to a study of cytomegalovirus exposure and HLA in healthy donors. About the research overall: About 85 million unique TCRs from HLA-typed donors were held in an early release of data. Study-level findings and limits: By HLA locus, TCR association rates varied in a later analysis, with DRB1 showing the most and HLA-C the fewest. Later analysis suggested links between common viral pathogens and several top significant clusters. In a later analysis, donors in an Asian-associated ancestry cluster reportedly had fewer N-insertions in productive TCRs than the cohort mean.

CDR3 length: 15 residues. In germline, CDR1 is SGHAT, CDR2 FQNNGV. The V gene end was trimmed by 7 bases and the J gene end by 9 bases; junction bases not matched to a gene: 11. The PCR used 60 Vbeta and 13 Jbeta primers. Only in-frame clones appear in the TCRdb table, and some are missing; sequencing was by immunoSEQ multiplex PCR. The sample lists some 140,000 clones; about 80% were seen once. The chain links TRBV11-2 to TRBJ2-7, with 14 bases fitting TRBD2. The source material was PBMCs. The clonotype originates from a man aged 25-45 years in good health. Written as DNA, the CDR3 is TGTGCCAGCACACCGGGACTAGCGGGAGTTGGGGGGCAGTACTTC. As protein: CASTPGLAGVGGQYF.